These 20 T cell receptor beta chains came from one sample sequenced in a study of CD8 T cells in Susac syndrome. A quantity of about 0.5 to 1 ug RNA underwent reverse transcription using random hexamers. TCRdb re-called the immunoSEQ multiplex PCR reads with MiXCR, one entry per CDR3 protein. The sample includes over 95,000 distinct CDR3 sequences, roughly 92% seen only once; the top ten take 0.12%. Sequenced sample: CD8+ T cells from PBMCs. These receptors all stem from a human donor in good health.

The chain combines TRBV7-8 with TRBJ1-2, with TRBD1 matching 7 bases. The CDR3 covers 15 residues. Germline V gene sequence: CDR1 SGHVS, CDR2 FQNEAQ. The V and J ends lost 1 base and 0 bases, in that order; junction bases with no gene match: 2. CDR3 residues: CASSLEGGANYGYTF. CDR3 bases: TGTGCCAGCAGCTTAGAAGGGGGCGCTAACTATGGCTACACCTTC.

This sequence joins TRBV10-1 and TRBJ1-1; 8 bases are shared with TRBD1. The V gene's germline CDR1 is WNHNN and CDR2 SYGVQD (reference sequence). The CDR3 is 13 amino acids. V was pared by 6 bases and J by 7 bases, with 7 bases of the junction left unmatched. CDR3 DNA: TGCGCCAGCAGGCCGGACAGGGTAAGTGAAGCTTTCTTT. Its translation is CASRPDRVSEAFF.

The genes are TRBV5-1 and TRBJ2-7, with TRBD1 matching over 7 bases. CDR3 length equals 14 residues. V lost 5 bases to trimming and J lost 5 bases; unmatched junction nucleotides: 10. Germline V gene lookup returns CDR1 SGHRS and CDR2 YFSETQ. CDR3 loop: CASSREQGMHEQYF. In nucleotides, the CDR3 is TGCGCCAGCAGTAGAGAACAGGGGATGCACGAGCAGTACTTC.

This sequence joins TRBV2 and TRBJ2-5, with 8 bases lining up with TRBD1. CDR1 is SNHLY, CDR2 FYNNEI, per germline. CDR3 length: 14 residues. V was clipped by 2 bases and J by 4 bases; unmatched bases: 3. The CDR3 spells CASSERDRRETQYF. The DNA of the CDR3 is TGTGCCAGCAGTGAACGGGACAGGAGAGAGACCCAGTACTTC.

This chain uses TRBV12-3 or TRBV12-4 with TRBJ2-1; D possibly corresponds to TRBD2 (5 bases). V dropped 1 base and J dropped 4 bases, with 8 bases sitting between them. The CDR3 contains 14 residues. The CDR3 DNA is TGTGCCAGCAGTTTAGGGACTGAGTACAATGAGCAGTTCTTC. This translates into CASSLGTEYNEQFF.

The gene calls are TRBV2 and TRBJ2-3; 10 bases match TRBD2. This CDR3 is built from 15 residues. Germline V gene lookup returns CDR1 SNHLY and CDR2 FYNNEI. Unmatched junction bases numbered 6, after V lost 4 bases and J lost 5 bases. The CDR3 DNA reads TGTGCCAGCAGTGTCCTAGCGGGAGTTGGAGATACGCAGTATTTT. Translating gives CASSVLAGVGDTQYF.

The J gene is TRBJ2-1, the V gene TRBV7-3; D unclear. From germline, CDR1 is SGHTA and CDR2 FQGTGA. The CDR3 consists of 14 residues. The germline V and J ends were trimmed by 5 bases and 4 bases, with 12 bases remaining between them. CDR3 protein: CASSHGGFYNEQFF. DNA of the CDR3: TGTGCCAGCAGCCACGGCGGATTTTACAATGAGCAGTTCTTC.

This chain connects TRBV30 to TRBJ2-1; D tentatively fits TRBD1 or TRBD2 (5 bases each). Germline values: CDR1 GTSNPN, CDR2 SVGIG (reference sequence). Between the trimmed V and J ends, which lost 0 bases and 7 bases, there was a span of 22 bases. This CDR3 spans 17 amino acids. In DNA form, the CDR3 reads TGTGCCTGGAGTGTACTACCGGGACGAACAGTTCGGAATGAGCAGTTCTTC. Encoded protein: CAWSVLPGRTVRNEQFF.

The chain joins TRBV5-1 to TRBJ2-7; unclear D gene. CDR1 and CDR2 (germline): SGHRS, YFSETQ. The V end lost 4 bases, the J end lost 4 bases, and 15 bases lay between the germline ends. The CDR3 sequence is 14 residues long. The CDR3 DNA sequence: TGCGCCAGCAGCCTAGGCCCTAGAGAGTACGAGCAGTACTTC. Translated, it gives CASSLGPREYEQYF.

Only one count was recorded for this clonotype. This chain joins TRBV20-1 and TRBJ2-3; no reliable D call. V was pared by 1 base and J by 4 bases, with 12 bases between. Germline values: CDR1 DFQATT, CDR2 SNEGSKA (reference sequence). The CDR3 consists of 14 residues. The CDR3 sequence: CSARVRVSADTQYF. In DNA form, the CDR3 reads TGCAGTGCTAGAGTTAGGGTTAGTGCAGATACGCAGTATTTT.

This chain joins TRBV14 and TRBJ2-1; a possible D gene is TRBD1 (5 bases). The CDR3 contains 16 residues. Trimming pared 0 bases from V and 2 bases from J, leaving 11 bases between. Germline V gene lookup returns CDR1 SGHDN and CDR2 FVKESK. CDR3 sequence: CASSQDLGRTYNEQFF. The CDR3 nucleotides read TGTGCCAGCAGCCAAGATCTGGGGCGAACCTACAATGAGCAGTTCTTC.

The chain uses TRBV4-2 and TRBJ2-1, with D uncertain. The V end was cut by 2 bases, the J end by 3 bases, with 8 bases between. CDR1 and CDR2 from the germline V gene are LGHNA and YNFKEQ. The CDR3 has 14 residues. CDR3 nucleotide sequence: TGTGCCAGCAGCCAAAATGAAGGCTACAATGAGCAGTTCTTC. Translating gives CASSQNEGYNEQFF.

DNA for the CDR3: TGCGCCAGCAGCTGGACTAGCTCGAGTCAAGAGACCCAGTACTTC. Translation gives CASSWTSSSQETQYF. This chain connects TRBV5-1 to TRBJ2-5, with 8 bases matching TRBD2. The length of the CDR3 is 15 residues. The V gene end was trimmed by 3 bases and the J gene end by 2 bases; junction bases not matched to a gene: 6. Germline V gene lookup returns CDR1 SGHRS and CDR2 YFSETQ.

This clonotype has just a few counts. V and J are TRBV7-9 and TRBJ2-2, with TRBD2 matching 7 bases. The CDR3 is 16 amino acids. The trim removed 3 bases at V and 3 bases at J, leaving 7 bases unmatched. In germline, CDR1 is SEHNR, CDR2 FQNEAQ (reference sequence). CDR3 DNA sequence: TGTGCCAGCAGCTTTAGCCCCGCGGGGGACACCGGGGAGCTGTTTTTT. The encoded protein is CASSFSPAGDTGELFF.

V is TRBV18 and J is TRBJ1-1; D is ambiguous. The CDR3 contains 14 residues. Per germline, CDR1 KGHSH and CDR2 LQKENI. With 2 bases removed from V and 0 bases from J, the gap between germline ends came to 7 bases. For the CDR3, the DNA is TGTGCCAGCTCACCATCATCCCTGAACACTGAAGCTTTCTTT. Its protein product is CASSPSSLNTEAFF.

The V gene is TRBV2, the J gene TRBJ2-1; 7 nucleotides agree with TRBD2. CDR1 is SNHLY, CDR2 FYNNEI, per germline. The trim removed 11 bases at V and 7 bases at J, leaving 5 bases unmatched. The length of the CDR3 is 11 residues. The CDR3 region is CAGTGGNEQFF. The CDR3 coding sequence is TGTGCCGGTACGGGGGGAAATGAGCAGTTCTTC.

V gene TRBV5-1 combines with J gene TRBJ2-2, with a weak D call TRBD1 (6 bases). Trimming took 0 bases from V and 3 from J, leaving 15 bases between them. CDR1 is SGHRS, CDR2 YFSETQ, per germline. The CDR3 extends over 17 amino acids. CDR3 in amino acids: CASSLAVGAGDTGELFF. In DNA, the CDR3 is TGCGCCAGCAGCTTGGCCGTGGGGGCCGGGGACACCGGGGAGCTGTTTTTT. Filled out from reference TRBV5-1 and TRBJ2-2, the complete variable domain reads KAGVTQTPRYLIKTRGQQVTLSCSPISGHRSVSWYQQTPGQGLQFLFEYFSETQRNKGNFPGRFSGRQFSNSRSEMNVSTLELGDSALYLCASSLAVGAGDTGELFFGEGSRLTVL.

The chain joins TRBV4-3 to TRBJ2-1, with D perhaps assigned TRBD1 or TRBD2 (6 bases each). Germline V gives CDR1 LGHNA, CDR2 YSLEER. V was trimmed by 8 bases and J by 7 bases, leaving 18 bases between them. The CDR3 runs 14 residues. The CDR3 sequence is CASQLARGTNEQFF. The CDR3 DNA follows: TGCGCCAGCCAACTAGCCCGAGGGACAAATGAGCAGTTCTTC.

This clonotype was counted a few times. This chain links TRBV9 with TRBJ2-1; TRBD2 matches 7 bases. J lost 0 bases, V lost 2 bases, and 2 bases had no gene match. CDR1 is SGDLS, CDR2 YYNGEE, per germline. The CDR3 has 15 residues. As DNA, the CDR3 is TGTGCCAGCAGCGTGGGGGGGGGCTCCTACAATGAGCAGTTCTTC. Protein product: CASSVGGGSYNEQFF. The full variable domain, rest sourced from reference TRBV9 and TRBJ2-1, is DSGVTQTPKHLITATGQRVTLRCSPRSGDLSVYWYQQSLDQGLQFLIQYYNGEERAKGNILERFSAQQFPDLHSELNLSSLELGDSALYFCASSVGGGSYNEQFFGPGTRLTVL.

This clonotype was observed once. The chain uses TRBV6-1 and TRBJ1-3; D is uncertain. The ends were cut back, 7 bases at V and 0 bases at J, with 16 bases in the middle. Germline V gene sequence: CDR1 MNHNS, CDR2 SASEGT. This CDR3 contains 16 residues. The CDR3 nucleotides are TGTGCCAGCAAGATAGACGGCTTCAGCTCTGGAAACACCATATATTTT. Translating gives CASKIDGFSSGNTIYF.